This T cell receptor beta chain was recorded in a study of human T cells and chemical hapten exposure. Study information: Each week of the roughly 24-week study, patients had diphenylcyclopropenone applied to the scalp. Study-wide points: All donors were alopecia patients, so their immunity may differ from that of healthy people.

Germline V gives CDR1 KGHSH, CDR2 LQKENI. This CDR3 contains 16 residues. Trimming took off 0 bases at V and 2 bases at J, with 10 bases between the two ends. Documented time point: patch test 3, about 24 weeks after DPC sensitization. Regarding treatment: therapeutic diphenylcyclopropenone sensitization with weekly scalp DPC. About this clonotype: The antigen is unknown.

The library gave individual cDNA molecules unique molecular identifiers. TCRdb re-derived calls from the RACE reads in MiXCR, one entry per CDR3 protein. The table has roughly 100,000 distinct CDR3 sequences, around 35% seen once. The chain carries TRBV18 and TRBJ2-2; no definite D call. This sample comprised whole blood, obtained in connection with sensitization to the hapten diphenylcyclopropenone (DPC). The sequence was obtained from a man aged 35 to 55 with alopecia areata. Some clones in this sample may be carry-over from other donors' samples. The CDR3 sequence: CASSPPLHINTGELFF. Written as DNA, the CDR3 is TGTGCCAGCTCACCACCTTTACATATAAACACCGGGGAGCTGTTTTTT.